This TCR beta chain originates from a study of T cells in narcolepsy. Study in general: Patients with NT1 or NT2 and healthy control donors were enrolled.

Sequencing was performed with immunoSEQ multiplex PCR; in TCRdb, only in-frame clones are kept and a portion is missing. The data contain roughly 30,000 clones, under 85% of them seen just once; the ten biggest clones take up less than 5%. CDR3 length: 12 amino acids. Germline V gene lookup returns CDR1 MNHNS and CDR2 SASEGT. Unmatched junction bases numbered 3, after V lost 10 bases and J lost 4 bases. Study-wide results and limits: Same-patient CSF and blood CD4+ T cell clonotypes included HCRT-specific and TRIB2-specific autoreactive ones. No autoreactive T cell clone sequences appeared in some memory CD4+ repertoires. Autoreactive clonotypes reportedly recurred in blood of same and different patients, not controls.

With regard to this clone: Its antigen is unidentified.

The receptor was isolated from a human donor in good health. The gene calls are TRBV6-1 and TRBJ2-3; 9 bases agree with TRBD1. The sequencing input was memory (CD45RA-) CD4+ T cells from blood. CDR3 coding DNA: TGTGCCATTCGGACAGGGGCAGATACGCAGTATTTT. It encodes CAIRTGADTQYF.